The 11 T cell receptor beta chains reported below all come from one sample, sequenced in a study of T-cell reconstitution after alpha-beta-depleted transplantation in children. During its preparation, the TCRbeta library received unique molecular identifiers. TCRdb analysed the PCR reads with MiXCR anew, one entry per CDR3 protein. The data hold hundreds of thousands of distinct CDR3 sequences, with 16% observed a single time. The specimen was PBMCs from the stem cell graft donor, collected from the stem cell graft. These receptor sequences come from a human donor who donated a stem cell graft to a child with acute myeloid leukemia.

The chain recombines TRBV7-9 with TRBJ2-3, with 9 nucleotides matching TRBD1. Germline CDR1 SEHNR, CDR2 FQNEAQ (reference sequence). V was clipped by 6 bases and J by 1 base; unmatched bases: 5. This CDR3 has 15 residues. CDR3 region: CASSKGQGGTDTQYF. In DNA form, the CDR3 reads TGTGCCAGCAGTAAGGGACAGGGTGGCACAGATACGCAGTATTTT.

This clonotype was recorded many times. The V gene is TRBV4-2, the J gene TRBJ2-1, with 9 positions matching TRBD2. The V gene's germline CDR1 is LGHNA and CDR2 YNFKEQ. After removal of 0 bases from V and 7 bases from J, the junction contained 7 bases not matched to a gene. The CDR3 runs 16 residues. DNA for the CDR3: TGTGCCAGCAGCCAAGAAGGGCGGGGGGGCAAAAATGAGCAGTTCTTC. Its translation: CASSQEGRGGKNEQFF.

This clonotype came up many times. The J gene is TRBJ1-1, the V gene TRBV29-1; D not resolved. The V and J ends lost 3 bases and 5 bases respectively, with 16 bases between them. The CDR3 covers 14 residues. Looked up from germline, CDR1 is SQVTM and CDR2 is ANQGSEA. CDR3 loop: CSVEVARRGTEAFF. Written as DNA, the CDR3 is TGCAGCGTTGAGGTGGCACGTCGAGGGACTGAAGCTTTCTTT.

Many counts were recorded for this clonotype. This rearrangement joins TRBV5-5 to TRBJ1-1; TRBD1 aligns across 9 bases. Germline V lookup: CDR1 SGHKS, CDR2 YYEKEE (reference sequence). The V gene end was trimmed by 4 bases and the J gene end by 11 bases; junction bases not matched to a gene: 9. The CDR3 has 13 residues. The CDR3 sequence is CASSTSTGGWAFF. Written as DNA, the CDR3 is TGTGCCAGCAGCACGTCCACAGGGGGCTGGGCTTTCTTT.

This clonotype showed up many times. J is TRBJ2-1 and V is TRBV7-9; D gene unclear. The germline CDR1 and CDR2 sequences are SEHNR and FQNEAQ (reference sequence). V was clipped by 1 base and J by 9 bases, with 4 bases between them. The CDR3 covers 11 residues. In DNA, the CDR3 is TGTGCCAGCAGCTTAGAGGTTGAGCAGTTCTTC. Its protein product is CASSLEVEQFF.

The V and J genes are TRBV5-1 and TRBJ2-1; D uncertain. The CDR3 loop spans 16 amino acids. Germline CDR1 reads SGHRS; CDR2 reads YFSETQ. V lost 2 bases to trimming and J lost 0 bases, with 12 bases between them. CDR3 amino acids: CASSFGTALSYNEQFF. The CDR3 DNA is TGCGCCAGCAGCTTCGGCACGGCCCTCTCCTACAATGAGCAGTTCTTC.

This clonotype has a count of ten or more. The genes are TRBV6-2 or TRBV6-3 and TRBJ1-2; D remains ambiguous. The CDR3 loop spans 13 amino acids. Germline CDR1 and CDR2: MNHEY and SVGEGT. With 2 bases removed from V and 8 bases from J, the gap between germline ends came to 12 bases. The CDR3 region has the DNA TGTGCCAGCAGTTACGTGGGAGGAGGCGGCTACACCTTC. It encodes CASSYVGGGGYTF.

This clonotype has only a few counts. J is TRBJ1-1 and V is TRBV15; D is undetermined. This CDR3 has 16 residues. The ends were cut back, 0 bases at V and 0 bases at J, with 11 bases in the middle. CDR1 and CDR2 (germline): LNHNV, YYDKDF (reference sequence). For the CDR3, the DNA is TGTGCCACCAGCAGAGATTACAACAGCCTGAACACTGAAGCTTTCTTT. It specifies CATSRDYNSLNTEAFF.

CDR3 in DNA: TGCGCCAGCAGCTTGTATTCGGAAAATACCGGGGAGCTGTTTTTT. Translating it yields CASSLYSENTGELFF. The genes are TRBV5-1 and TRBJ2-2, with D unresolved. CDR1 is SGHRS, CDR2 YFSETQ, per germline. The CDR3 consists of 15 residues. V lost 1 base to trimming and J lost 5 bases, with 12 bases between them.

This clonotype showed up many times. The gene calls are TRBV10-3 and TRBJ2-1; the D gene is possibly TRBD1 (6 bases). V lost 0 bases and J lost 4, with 7 bases in between. The CDR3 is 14 residues long. The germline V gene encodes CDR1 ENHRY and CDR2 SYGVKD. The CDR3 DNA follows: TGTGCCATCAGTGAGTCGGACAGTTACAATGAGCAGTTCTTC. It yields the protein CAISESDSYNEQFF.

The CDR3 loop is CASALAGEIYNEQFF. The CDR3 DNA reads TGTGCCAGCGCGCTAGCGGGGGAAATTTACAATGAGCAGTTCTTC. This rearrangement joins TRBV28 to TRBJ2-1, with 10 bases that match TRBD2. The CDR3 consists of 15 residues. Germline V lookup: CDR1 MDHEN, CDR2 SYDVKM. Trimming removed 8 bases from V and 4 bases from J; junction bases left unmatched: 8.